The sequence of this T cell receptor beta chain was determined in a study of liver allograft versus peripheral blood T cells. Overall study context: The authors compared T cell receptor repertoires in transplanted livers with recipients' peripheral blood repertoires.

This clonotype is deemed medium-sized (0.01 to 0.1%). What it recognizes is unknown. CDR3 length: 14 amino acids. V was clipped by 2 bases and J by 7 bases, with 9 bases between them. The germline V gene encodes CDR1 ENHRY and CDR2 SYGVKD. Findings and limits, study-wide: Reports indicated that T cell receptor repertoires inside liver allografts differed from those in peripheral blood.

MiXCR, applied by TCRdb to the reads, yields one record per CDR3 protein. The sample includes some 3,500 distinct CDR3 sequences, about 14% seen only once; the top ten take about an eighth. The chain combines TRBV10-3 with TRBJ1-6; weak D call: TRBD1 (6 bases). This receptor was taken from a human patient who had a liver transplant. T cells may partly derive from the graft donor. The CDR3 nucleotides read TGTGCCATCAGTGAGACAGGGAAAAATTCACCCCTCCACTTT. Translated: CAISETGKNSPLHF.